Listed here are 27 T cell receptor beta chains from one sample, sequenced in a study of radiation and T cells in renal cell carcinoma. This sample's time point: blood 4 weeks post-SBRT, at nephrectomy. Treatment given: 15 Gy SBRT to primary tumor, nephrectomy 4 weeks later. Sequencing was performed with immunoSEQ multiplex PCR; in TCRdb, only in-frame clones are kept and a portion is missing. The table shows 40,000 to 45,000 clones, with roughly 80% occurring only once. Material: blood, obtained from a patient whose treatment included radiotherapy and nephrectomy. Every receptor here comes from a woman in her sixties or seventies with renal cell carcinoma.

This clone turned up a few times. The chain is built from TRBV6-6 and TRBJ1-5; D gene unclear. Trimming cost V 0 bases and J 8 bases, with 11 bases left between them. In germline, CDR1 is MNHNY, CDR2 SVGAGI (reference sequence). This CDR3 is built from 14 residues. DNA for the CDR3: TGTGCCAGCAGTTACTCGGGTGTTCGGGAGCCCCAGCATTTT. Protein: CASSYSGVREPQHF.

Remarks on this clone: The junction departs from germline at one end; a sequencing error may be responsible. The gene calls are TRBV29-1 and TRBJ1-1, with 9 bases identical to TRBD1. CDR1 and CDR2 (germline): SQVTM, ANQGSEA. The CDR3 spans 15 residues. CDR3 in amino acids: CSVAGTGGADTEVFF. DNA of the CDR3: TGCAGCGTTGCTGGTACAGGGGGCGCGGACACTGAAGTTTTCTTT.

The V and J genes are TRBV7-2 and TRBJ2-2, with D perhaps matching TRBD2 (6 bases). V was cut by 4 bases and J by 7 bases, with 10 bases left in between. The germline V gene encodes CDR1 SGHTA and CDR2 FQGNSA. This CDR3 contains 13 residues. CDR3 residues: CASSSRRGGELFF. The DNA of the CDR3 is TGTGCCAGCAGCTCTAGGAGGGGCGGGGAGCTGTTTTTT.

This chain links TRBV5-5 with TRBJ1-4, with 7 bases fitting TRBD1. The J segment lost 8 bases and the V segment lost 4 bases, leaving 11 bases of the junction unmatched. The CDR3 spans 15 residues. Germline CDR1 reads SGHKS; CDR2 reads YYEKEE (reference sequence). The CDR3 region is CASSLDGRGDEKLFF. CDR3 DNA: TGTGCCAGCAGCCTAGATGGCAGGGGGGACGAAAAACTGTTTTTT. Full variable domain (rest looked up from reference TRBV5-5 and TRBJ1-4): DAGVTQSPTHLIKTRGQQVTLRCSPISGHKSVSWYQQVLGQGPQFIFQYYEKEERGRGNFPDRFSARQFPNYSSELNVNALLLGDSALYLCASSLDGRGDEKLFFGSGTQLSVL.

This chain joins TRBV28 and TRBJ2-7; D perhaps matches TRBD2 (5 bases). Trimming shortened V by 2 bases and J by 3 bases, and 8 bases separated the two germline ends. Germline V gene sequence: CDR1 MDHEN, CDR2 SYDVKM. The CDR3 is 13 residues long. The CDR3 reads CASSLGLGYEQYF. DNA of the CDR3: TGTGCCAGCAGTTTAGGACTGGGCTACGAGCAGTACTTC.

This clone occurred a few times. The V and J genes are TRBV14 and TRBJ1-1; no clear D gene. The CDR3 loop spans 15 amino acids. The germline V gene has CDR1 SGHDN and CDR2 FVKESK. Trimming removed 3 bases at V and 3 bases at J, with 14 bases between. This chain's CDR3 is CASSHKIGSYTEAFF. The CDR3 nucleotides are TGTGCCAGCAGCCACAAAATCGGGTCATACACTGAAGCTTTCTTT.

The CDR3 is CSVVSGITKHRNEQFF. The CDR3 bases are TGCAGCGTTGTTAGCGGGATAACCAAGCACCGGAATGAGCAGTTCTTC. This rearrangement joins TRBV29-1 to TRBJ2-1; TRBD2 aligns across 8 bases. The CDR3 consists of 16 residues. Per germline, CDR1 SQVTM and CDR2 ANQGSEA. V lost 4 bases and J lost 7; bases outside the gene matches: 15.

The chain couples TRBV2 to TRBJ1-1; D unclear. The germline V gene has CDR1 SNHLY and CDR2 FYNNEI. V gave up 8 bases and J gave up 4 bases, with 11 bases separating them. CDR3 length equals 12 residues. The CDR3 coding sequence is TGTGCCAGCGGTGGATCGGCCACTGAAGCTTTCTTT. Protein sequence: CASGGSATEAFF.

J is TRBJ2-5 and V is TRBV5-1; possible D gene TRBD1, 5 bases. Trimming cost V 5 bases and J 0 bases, with 5 bases left between them. The germline gives CDR1 SGHRS, CDR2 YFSETQ. The CDR3 loop spans 12 amino acids. CDR3 protein: CASRQDQETQYF. Here the CDR3 DNA reads TGCGCCAGCAGACAGGACCAAGAGACCCAGTACTTC.

This sequence joins TRBV5-1 and TRBJ1-4; 8 positions agree with TRBD1. Germline CDR1 reads SGHRS; CDR2 reads YFSETQ. V dropped 4 bases and J dropped 2; count of bases not matched to a gene: 4. The CDR3 has 15 amino acids. CDR3 in DNA: TGCGCCAGCAGCCCAAGGGACAGGACTAATGAAAAACTGTTTTTT. Protein product: CASSPRDRTNEKLFF.

The rearrangement links TRBV25-1 to TRBJ1-3, with TRBD1 as a possible D gene (6 bases). Looked up from germline, CDR1 is MGHDK and CDR2 is SYGVNS. The CDR3 consists of 13 residues. The ends were cut back, 7 bases at V and 4 bases at J, with 11 bases in the middle. The DNA of the CDR3 is TGTGCCAGCACCCTAGGACAGGGAAACACCATATATTTT. It codes for CASTLGQGNTIYF.

The rearrangement links TRBV5-5 to TRBJ2-1, with 13 bases matching TRBD2. Germline trimming cut 4 bases from V and 3 bases from J; bases unmatched to any gene: 4. CDR3 length: 16 amino acids. Germline V gene data show CDR1 as SGHKS and CDR2 as YYEKEE (reference sequence). CDR3 loop: CASSPGTSGNYNEQFF. CDR3 DNA sequence: TGTGCCAGCAGCCCGGGGACTAGCGGGAACTACAATGAGCAGTTCTTC.

The chain is built from TRBV19 and TRBJ2-7; possibly TRBD1 for D (6 bases). CDR3 length equals 16 residues. The germline V and J ends were trimmed by 1 base and 3 bases, with 16 bases remaining between them. The germline V gene encodes CDR1 LNHDA and CDR2 SQIVND (reference sequence). The CDR3 is CASSIGAGEGNYEQYF. The CDR3 DNA is TGTGCCAGTAGTATAGGAGCAGGGGAAGGAAACTACGAGCAGTACTTC.

This clone was seen only once. This chain joins TRBV6-5 and TRBJ1-6, with 9 nucleotides matching TRBD1. This CDR3 is 16 amino acids long. J lost 7 bases, V lost 0 bases, and 4 bases had no gene match. The germline V gene encodes CDR1 MNHEY and CDR2 SVGAGI. CDR3 region: CASSYSQGAGNSPLHF. CDR3 DNA: TGTGCCAGCAGTTACTCACAGGGGGCTGGGAATTCACCCCTCCACTTT.

The V gene is TRBV18, the J gene TRBJ2-3; D ambiguous. Germline lookup yields CDR1 KGHSH and CDR2 LQKENI. Trimming took 3 bases from V and 0 from J, leaving 13 bases between them. The CDR3 has 16 residues. The CDR3 coding sequence is TGTGCCAGCTCACCGAGTCAGTCAGCAAGCACAGATACGCAGTATTTT. It specifies CASSPSQSASTDTQYF.

The chain combines TRBV6-5 with TRBJ2-5; the D gene is possibly TRBD2 (6 bases). Germline V gives CDR1 MNHEY, CDR2 SVGAGI. The V end was cut by 7 bases, the J end by 0 bases, with 12 bases between. The CDR3 consists of 14 residues. The CDR3, as DNA: TGTGCCAGCACTTCACTAGCTTACCAAGAGACCCAGTACTTC. Protein: CASTSLAYQETQYF.

The gene calls are TRBV5-6 and TRBJ2-5; D gene unclear. The V end lost 0 bases, the J end lost 4 bases, and 16 bases lay between the germline ends. Germline lookup yields CDR1 SGHDT and CDR2 YYEEEE. The CDR3 is 16 residues long. This CDR3 reads CASSLGGGVGGETQYF. CDR3 nucleotides: TGTGCCAGCAGCTTGGGAGGTGGGGTGGGTGGAGAGACCCAGTACTTC.

A single count supports this clone. The chain employs TRBV9 and TRBJ2-3; tentatively, D is TRBD2 (5 bases). This CDR3 has 16 residues. CDR1 is SGDLS and CDR2 is YYNGEE in the germline V gene. V lost 0 bases and J lost 2, with 13 bases in between. CDR3 in amino acids: CASSVGSGSNTDTQYF. As DNA, the CDR3 is TGTGCCAGCAGCGTAGGAAGCGGTTCGAACACAGATACGCAGTATTTT. The full variable domain, completed using reference TRBV9 and TRBJ2-3, is DSGVTQTPKHLITATGQRVTLRCSPRSGDLSVYWYQQSLDQGLQFLIQYYNGEERAKGNILERFSAQQFPDLHSELNLSSLELGDSALYFCASSVGSGSNTDTQYFGPGTRLTVL.

The chain recombines TRBV5-1 with TRBJ2-3; no definite D call. Trimming removed 0 bases at V and 2 bases at J, with 4 bases between. The CDR3 contains 13 residues. Germline V CDR1 and CDR2: SGHRS, YFSETQ. The CDR3 nucleotides read TGCGCCAGCAGCTTGGGGACCACAGATACGCAGTATTTT. Its protein is CASSLGTTDTQYF. Drawing the rest from reference TRBV5-1 and TRBJ2-3, the complete variable domain is KAGVTQTPRYLIKTRGQQVTLSCSPISGHRSVSWYQQTPGQGLQFLFEYFSETQRNKGNFPGRFSGRQFSNSRSEMNVSTLELGDSALYLCASSLGTTDTQYFGPGTRLTVL.

This clone was observed a handful of times. The gene calls are TRBV11-2 and TRBJ2-7; TRBD2 is a possible D gene (5 bases). The CDR3 sequence is 16 residues long. Germline-derived CDR1 and CDR2 are SGHAT and FQNNGV. Trimming cost V 2 bases and J 3 bases, with 17 bases left between them. Here the CDR3 reads CASSLFRGREYYEQYF. CDR3 DNA: TGTGCCAGCAGCTTATTTCGTGGGAGAGAATACTACGAGCAGTACTTC.

This clone was observed a handful of times. The V gene is TRBV5-1, the J gene TRBJ2-5, with 8 bases that match TRBD1. V was pared by 1 base and J by 1 base, with 0 bases of the junction left unmatched. The V gene's germline CDR1 is SGHRS and CDR2 YFSETQ. This CDR3 has 14 amino acids. As DNA, the CDR3 is TGCGCCAGCAGCTTGACAGGGGGCCAAGAGACCCAGTACTTC. This gives the protein CASSLTGGQETQYF.

The rearrangement links TRBV25-1 to TRBJ1-1; D is uncertain. CDR3 length: 16 amino acids. CDR1 is MGHDK, CDR2 SYGVNS, per germline. Deletions cut 3 bases from V and 0 bases from J, with 14 bases between. For the CDR3, the DNA is TGTGCCAGCAGTGACAAGCGGATAGACTTGAACACTGAAGCTTTCTTT. Translation: CASSDKRIDLNTEAFF.

V gene TRBV7-6 combines with J gene TRBJ2-5; 9 bases are shared with TRBD1. The CDR3 is 14 residues long. Unmatched junction bases numbered 7, after V lost 6 bases and J lost 5 bases. Germline CDR1 SGHVS, CDR2 FNYEAQ. In nucleotides, the CDR3 is TGTGCCAGCAGTCTAACAGGGGGCGCGGAGACCCAGTACTTC. Translating gives CASSLTGGAETQYF.

V is TRBV10-3 and J is TRBJ2-1; maybe TRBD2 (7 bases). Trimming pared 2 bases from V and 6 bases from J, leaving 23 bases between. The CDR3 totals 18 residues. Germline V gene lookup returns CDR1 ENHRY and CDR2 SYGVKD. In DNA form, the CDR3 reads TGTGCCATCAGTGAGACCTATGGGGGCGCGGGAGTTCGCAATGAGCAGTTCTTC. It translates to CAISETYGGAGVRNEQFF.

This clone was observed once. This chain links TRBV7-2 with TRBJ2-1; D is unclear. This CDR3 is 13 amino acids long. Germline assignment: CDR1 SGHTA and CDR2 FQGNSA. V was pared by 2 bases and J by 10 bases, with 12 bases between. Written as DNA, the CDR3 is TGTGCCAGCAGCTTACCCCCCCTAGAGGAGCAGTTCTTC. It encodes CASSLPPLEEQFF.

The genes are TRBV19 and TRBJ2-1; either TRBD1 or TRBD2 may fit D (6 bases each). Deletions cut 4 bases from V and 1 base from J, with 11 bases between. Per germline, CDR1 LNHDA and CDR2 SQIVND (reference sequence). The length of the CDR3 is 15 residues. The CDR3 DNA follows: TGTGCCAGTAGTACCGAAGGGGGGTCCTACAATGAGCAGTTCTTC. As protein: CASSTEGGSYNEQFF.

This rearrangement joins TRBV2 to TRBJ1-1, with 9 bases identical to TRBD1. The CDR3 runs 13 residues. The trim removed 5 bases at V and 3 bases at J, leaving 1 base unmatched. The V gene's germline CDR1 is SNHLY and CDR2 FYNNEI. The CDR3 coding sequence is TGTGCCAGCAGTCGGGACAGGGACACTGAAGCTTTCTTT. Protein product: CASSRDRDTEAFF.